These 19 T cell receptor beta chains were sequenced from one sample in a study of Graves' ophthalmopathy and Graves' hyperthyroidism (dated by TCRdb to the late 2010s). For sequencing, an Illumina HiSeq 2000 was employed. For repertoire sequencing, the TCR beta CDR3 regions were amplified from RNA transcripts. A first-round RT-PCR used HTBI primers with the Qiagen OneStep RT-PCR kit, followed by a second-round multiplex PCR, size selection and purification. TCRdb reworked the public reads: Q25 trimming with fastp, MiXCR clone assembly, productive beta chains retained. Identical CDR3 protein sequences are pooled into one entry, listed with their most common genes and DNA. For this sample the table gives some 170,000 distinct CDR3 sequences, of which 30% to 45% were detected only once. Jointly, the top ten make up 7.5% to 10% of the sample. Sequencing was done on a sample of peripheral blood. The source of these receptors is a man in his thirties or forties with Graves' ophthalmopathy. Donor details come from another sample of the same person, matched by shared clones.

The chain is built from TRBV12-3 or TRBV12-4 and TRBJ2-7, with D uncertain. Trimming stripped 3 bases from V and 3 bases from J, with 9 bases between. CDR3 size: 13 residues. In DNA, the CDR3 is TGTGCCAGCAGTTTCTGGACCTTCTACGAGCAGTACTTC. This sequence encodes CASSFWTFYEQYF.

The chain links TRBV6-2 or TRBV6-3 to TRBJ2-5; D perhaps matches TRBD2 (5 bases). CDR3 length equals 14 residues. CDR1 is MNHEY, CDR2 SVGEGT, per germline. V was pared by 5 bases and J by 4 bases, with 14 bases between. Written as DNA, the CDR3 is TGTGCCAGCAGTCGAGGACTCTCTGTAGAGACCCAGTACTTC. Its protein is CASSRGLSVETQYF.

This clonotype has a count of ten or more. The V call is TRBV12-3 or TRBV12-4, the J call TRBJ2-7; the D is unclear. The CDR3 loop spans 13 amino acids. V was trimmed by 3 bases and J by 6 bases, leaving 12 bases between them. CDR3 amino acids: CASSFPSTVEQYF. The CDR3 coding sequence is TGTGCCAGCAGTTTCCCCTCCACGGTCGAGCAGTACTTC.

This clonotype was observed at least ten times. This rearrangement joins TRBV12-3 or TRBV12-4 to TRBJ2-7, with 10 nucleotides matching TRBD2. CDR3 length: 16 amino acids. The junction had 7 bases not matched to a gene; V was cut back by 5 bases and J by 0 bases. CDR3 in DNA: TGTGCCAGCAGTCCTGGACTAGCGGTCCTCTCCTACGAGCAGTACTTC. Encoded protein: CASSPGLAVLSYEQYF.

The table lists this clonotype with many counts. This chain uses TRBV11-1 with TRBJ2-7, with a possible D match to TRBD2 (6 bases). The germline gives CDR1 SGHAT, CDR2 FQDESV (reference sequence). The CDR3 contains 12 residues. The ends were cut back, 8 bases at V and 2 bases at J, with 10 bases in the middle. The CDR3: CASGRGTYEQYF. CDR3 sequence (DNA): TGTGCCAGCGGTCGGGGGACCTACGAGCAGTACTTC.

The chain combines TRBV5-1 with TRBJ1-6; TRBD1 matches at 8 bases. CDR1 and CDR2 (germline): SGHRS, YFSETQ. The V and J ends lost 4 bases and 7 bases, in that order; junction bases with no gene match: 4. CDR3 length: 14 amino acids. DNA for the CDR3: TGCGCCAGCAGCAAGAGACAGGGGAATTCACCCCTCCACTTT. This sequence encodes CASSKRQGNSPLHF.

This rearrangement joins TRBV4-2 to TRBJ2-5; TRBD2 is a possible D gene (5 bases). The CDR3 sequence is 17 residues long. Germline lookup yields CDR1 LGHNA and CDR2 YNFKEQ. V lost 2 bases and J 1 base, leaving 17 bases between the germline ends. The CDR3 is CASSQRPGKAAQETQYF. CDR3 in DNA: TGTGCCAGCAGCCAAAGGCCGGGTAAAGCGGCCCAAGAGACCCAGTACTTC.

V is TRBV12-3 or TRBV12-4 and J is TRBJ1-6; 9 nucleotides match TRBD1. This CDR3 is built from 15 residues. With 3 bases clipped from V and 8 bases from J, the junction kept 5 bases outside the gene matches. CDR3 sequence (DNA): TGTGCCAGCAGTTTCCGGACAGGGGCGGATTCACCCCTCCACTTT. This gives the protein CASSFRTGADSPLHF.

This clonotype came up many times. The J gene is TRBJ1-3, the V gene TRBV6-4; D gene unclear. CDR1 is MRHNA, CDR2 SNTAGT, per germline. This CDR3 is built from 14 residues. V dropped 2 bases and J dropped 0 bases, with 5 bases sitting between them. In DNA form, the CDR3 reads TGTGCCAGCAGTGACGAAAGCTCTGGAAACACCATATATTTT. Residues: CASSDESSGNTIYF.

At least ten counts were recorded for this clonotype. CDR3 bases: TGTGCCAGCAGCTTAGATTTGAGGTCCCGGCCCTATGGCTACACCTTC. The encoded protein is CASSLDLRSRPYGYTF. The rearrangement links TRBV11-2 to TRBJ1-2; no definite D call. CDR1 and CDR2 from the germline V gene are SGHAT and FQNNGV. The V end was cut by 0 bases, the J end by 4 bases, with 15 bases between. CDR3 length: 16 residues.

In this sample, this clonotype turned up many times. The chain couples TRBV11-2 to TRBJ2-7, with 7 bases aligning to TRBD1. V shed 2 bases and J 3 bases; nucleotides not matched to a gene: 16. Germline loops: CDR1 SGHAT, CDR2 FQNNGV. The CDR3 is 18 residues long. DNA for the CDR3: TGTGCCAGCAGCTTAAGTGGGACAGATTATGTGGGCTACTACGAGCAGTACTTC. It yields the protein CASSLSGTDYVGYYEQYF.

This clonotype was recorded at least ten times. This chain uses TRBV12-3 or TRBV12-4 with TRBJ1-2; D perhaps matches TRBD1 (5 bases). Between the trimmed V and J ends, which lost 6 bases and 6 bases, there was a span of 17 bases. The CDR3 is 14 amino acids. The CDR3 reads CASSRGGDGDGYTF. As DNA, the CDR3 is TGTGCCAGCAGCCGCGGGGGGGACGGGGATGGCTACACCTTC.

Ten or more counts support this clonotype. The genes are TRBV7-2 and TRBJ1-1, with TRBD1 as a possible D gene (6 bases). Trimming left V 2 bases short and J 6 bases short, with 19 bases between. This CDR3 is built from 16 residues. Germline V gene lookup returns CDR1 SGHTA and CDR2 FQGNSA. CDR3 DNA sequence: TGTGCCAGCAGCTTATGGCCGGGACATAGCCTCCCTGAAGCTTTCTTT. Residues: CASSLWPGHSLPEAFF.

In its sample, this clonotype was seen many times. The gene calls are TRBV6-2 or TRBV6-3 and TRBJ2-7, with 7 bases that match TRBD2. Germline V gene data show CDR1 as MNHEY and CDR2 as SVGEGT. J lost 3 bases, V lost 11 bases, and 7 bases had no gene match. The CDR3 consists of 12 residues. The DNA of the CDR3 is TGTGCCTCCAAGGGGACTATCTACGAGCAGTACTTC. As protein: CASKGTIYEQYF.

The genes are TRBV12-3 or TRBV12-4 and TRBJ1-6; 7 bases match TRBD1. J was trimmed by 10 bases and V by 7 bases; bases with no gene match: 7. The CDR3 extends over 13 amino acids. In DNA form, the CDR3 reads TGTGCCAGCACCACGACAGGGCGGTCACCCCTCCACTTT. Encoded protein: CASTTTGRSPLHF.

The sample holds many counts of this clonotype. The chain combines TRBV6-5 with TRBJ2-2; no definite D call. The CDR3 extends over 15 amino acids. Germline V CDR1 and CDR2: MNHEY, SVGAGI. Trimming pared 6 bases from V and 2 bases from J, leaving 13 bases between. The CDR3 spells CASRGFLLNTGELFF. CDR3 sequence (DNA): TGTGCCAGCAGGGGGTTTCTCTTAAACACCGGGGAGCTGTTTTTT.

The chain uses TRBV10-3 and TRBJ1-1; D is ambiguous. This CDR3 is built from 16 residues. The V end lost 0 bases, the J end lost 1 base, and 12 bases lay between the germline ends. Germline V gene sequence: CDR1 ENHRY, CDR2 SYGVKD. Written as DNA, the CDR3 is TGTGCCATCAGTGAGTCGTCGGGTCAGCCGAACACTGAAGCTTTCTTT. This translates into CAISESSGQPNTEAFF.

This chain uses TRBV12-3 or TRBV12-4 with TRBJ1-1; no reliable D call. The CDR3 loop spans 18 amino acids. V was pared by 6 bases and J by 3 bases, with 26 bases between. The CDR3 is CASSRMVGGEKVDTEAFF. CDR3 coding DNA: TGTGCCAGCAGCCGTATGGTGGGCGGAGAAAAGGTGGACACTGAAGCTTTCTTT.

This chain links TRBV28 with TRBJ1-2; no reliable D call. Germline CDR1 MDHEN, CDR2 SYDVKM. The CDR3 runs to 11 residues. Trimming left V 8 bases short and J 2 bases short, with 6 bases between. CDR3 in DNA: TGTGCCAGCCCCCTGAACTATGGCTACACCTTC. Encoded protein: CASPLNYGYTF.